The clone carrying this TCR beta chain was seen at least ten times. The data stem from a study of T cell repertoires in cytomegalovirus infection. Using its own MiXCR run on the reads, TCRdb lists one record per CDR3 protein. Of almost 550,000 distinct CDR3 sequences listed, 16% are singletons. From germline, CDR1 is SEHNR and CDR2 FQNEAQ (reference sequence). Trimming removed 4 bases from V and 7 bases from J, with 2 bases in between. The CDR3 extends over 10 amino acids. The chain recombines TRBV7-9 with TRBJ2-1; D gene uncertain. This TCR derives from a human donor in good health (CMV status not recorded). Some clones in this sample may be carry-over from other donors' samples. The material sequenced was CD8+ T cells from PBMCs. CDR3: CASSWNEQFF. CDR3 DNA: TGTGCCAGCAGCTGGAATGAGCAGTTCTTC.